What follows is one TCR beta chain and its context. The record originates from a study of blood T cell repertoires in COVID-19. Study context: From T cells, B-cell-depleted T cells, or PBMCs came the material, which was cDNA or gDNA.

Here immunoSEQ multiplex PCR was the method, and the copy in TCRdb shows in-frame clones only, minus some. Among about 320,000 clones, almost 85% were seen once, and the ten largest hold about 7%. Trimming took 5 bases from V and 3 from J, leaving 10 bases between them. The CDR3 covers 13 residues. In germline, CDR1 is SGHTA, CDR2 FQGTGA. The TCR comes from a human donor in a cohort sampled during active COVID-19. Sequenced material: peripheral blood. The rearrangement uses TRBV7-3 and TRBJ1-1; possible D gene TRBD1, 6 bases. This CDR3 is CASSQDSDTEAFF. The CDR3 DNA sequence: TGTGCCAGCAGCCAGGACAGCGACACTGAAGCTTTCTTT.